The clone carrying this T cell receptor beta chain was counted ten times or more. The antigen remains unidentified. Trimming cost V 4 bases and J 0 bases, with 10 bases left between them. Germline values: CDR1 SGHKS, CDR2 YYEKEE (reference sequence). The CDR3 is made up of 14 amino acids. This specimen belongs to a study of T-cell memory formation after mild COVID-19. Study overall: Largely donor-specific sequence clusters came from a couple of donors. Study findings and constraints: In pre-infection memory, a portion of responding clones appeared, which suggested that cross-reactive memory joined. CD4+ bias marked clones expanding day 15 to 37, unlike balanced contracting clones.

TCRdb called the 5' RACE reads again in MiXCR, with one record for every CDR3 protein. Among fewer than 30,000 distinct CDR3 sequences listed, roughly an eighth were seen once. The specimen sequenced was PBMCs or a T cell subset sorted from them (not recorded which). The rearrangement uses TRBV5-5 and TRBJ1-1, with D possibly TRBD1 on 6 matching bases. This clonotype originated in an adult woman who had mild COVID-19 (a few samples of this study predate the infection). Cell type and time point are not known. The CDR3 sequence: CASSGGTLNTEAFF. In DNA, the CDR3 is TGTGCCAGCAGCGGGGGGACACTGAACACTGAAGCTTTCTTT.